Included here is one TCR beta chain sequence, with context. The sample originates from a study of blood T cell repertoires in COVID-19. Profiled with immunoSEQ multiplex PCR; TCRdb holds only in-frame clones, not every one. The sample records about 97,000 clones, roughly 88% being singletons. CDR1 is MNHEY, CDR2 SMNVEV, per germline (reference sequence). CDR3 length: 17 amino acids. The V end was cut by 5 bases, the J end by 4 bases, with 21 bases between. The sequencing input was peripheral blood. The chain combines TRBV27 with TRBJ2-1, with a possible D match to TRBD2 (7 bases). The clonotype was recovered from a man aged 45 to 65 with COVID-19, enrolled during active disease. CDR3 residues: CASSTGGGGASYNEQFF. For the CDR3, the DNA is TGTGCCAGCAGTACCGGCGGAGGGGGGGCTTCTTACAATGAGCAGTTCTTC.